This TCR beta chain was captured in a study of blood T cell repertoires in COVID-19. The data were produced by immunoSEQ multiplex PCR, yet TCRdb's version contains in-frame clones alone and is incomplete. The data contain approximately 110,000 clones, roughly 80% of them singletons. CDR1 is LGHDT and CDR2 is YNNKEL in the germline V gene (reference sequence). The CDR3 sequence is 14 residues long. Trimming removed 0 bases at V and 0 bases at J, with 5 bases between. This clonotype was obtained from a man aged 65 to 85 with active or convalescent COVID-19. The source material was peripheral blood. The chain carries TRBV3-1 (or the pseudogene TRBV3-2) and TRBJ1-1, with D unclear. DNA of the CDR3: TGTGCCAGCAGCCAAGATACAATGAACACTGAAGCTTTCTTT. It codes for CASSQDTMNTEAFF.